The 26 T cell receptor beta chains in this list originate from one sample, sequenced in a study of blood T cells in healthy people across ages. A sample-barcoded 5' primer and a J-beta primer mix were used in a second PCR of about 6 to 11 cycles. TCRdb itself ran the 5' RACE reads through MiXCR, one entry per CDR3 protein. The table records 650,000 to 800,000 distinct CDR3 sequences, roughly half of them present only once. The source material was blood. The receptor source for this set is a woman older than 75 in good health.

This clonotype was detected many times. The chain links TRBV20-1 to TRBJ2-7; weak D call: TRBD2 (6 bases). There are 14 residues in the CDR3. Germline V lookup: CDR1 DFQATT, CDR2 SNEGSKA (reference sequence). V dropped 5 bases and J dropped 2 bases, with 16 bases sitting between them. Written as DNA, the CDR3 is TGCAGTGCTCTCCGGGACTCCAGAGCCTACGAGCAGTACTTC. This codes for CSALRDSRAYEQYF.

This clonotype was counted once. The chain joins TRBV20-1 to TRBJ2-7, with 8 bases lining up with TRBD2. The CDR3 sequence is 15 residues long. Losses at the gene ends were 6 bases for V and 2 bases for J; bases not matched to a gene: 12. Germline V CDR1 and CDR2: DFQATT, SNEGSKA (reference sequence). The CDR3 loop reads CSASPSSGPPYEQYF. The CDR3 region has the DNA TGCAGTGCCTCCCCTTCTAGCGGGCCGCCCTACGAGCAGTACTTC.

A note on this clonotype: A read error is possible here, since a much larger clone lies one base away. The chain uses TRBV4-1 and TRBJ2-7; 8 positions agree with TRBD1. Germline values: CDR1 MGHRA, CDR2 YSYEKL. This CDR3 contains 16 residues. The ends lost 3 bases at V and 2 bases at J; junction bases unmatched: 9. For the CDR3, the DNA is TGCGCCAGCAGCCACGGACAGGGAGCCCTTCCCTACGAGCAGTACTTC. This sequence encodes CASSHGQGALPYEQYF.

The chain couples TRBV7-9 to TRBJ1-1; 8 positions match TRBD1. Germline V lookup: CDR1 SEHNR, CDR2 FQNEAQ (reference sequence). This CDR3 contains 16 residues. Trimming removed 7 bases from V and 0 bases from J; junction bases left unmatched: 10. The CDR3 region has the DNA TGTGCCAGCATCCTCTGGACAGGGTTGATGAACACTGAAGCTTTCTTT. As protein: CASILWTGLMNTEAFF.

In DNA, the CDR3 is TGTGCCAGCAGCGCCGGGACTAGCGAGACCCAGTACTTC. Protein product: CASSAGTSETQYF. The chain recombines TRBV9 with TRBJ2-5; 9 positions agree with TRBD2. V was clipped by 3 bases and J by 5 bases; unmatched bases: 2. There are 13 residues in the CDR3. Germline lookup yields CDR1 SGDLS and CDR2 YYNGEE.

Notes on this clonotype: This could be a read error, since a much larger clone is one nucleotide away. This chain connects TRBV20-1 to TRBJ2-5; TRBD1 matches at 10 bases. The V and J ends lost 3 bases and 11 bases, in that order; junction bases with no gene match: 15. Per germline, CDR1 DFQATT and CDR2 SNEGSKA (reference sequence). This CDR3 contains 15 residues. CDR3 bases: TGCAGTGCTAGGCCCTGGACAGGGGGTCGAAATGAGCAGTACTTC. This sequence encodes CSARPWTGGRNEQYF.

This rearrangement joins TRBV13 to TRBJ2-7; tentative D call: TRBD1 (6 bases). In germline, CDR1 is PRHDT, CDR2 FYEKMQ (reference sequence). The V and J ends lost 2 bases and 1 base respectively, with 18 bases between them. The CDR3 consists of 17 residues. The DNA of the CDR3 is TGTGCCAGCAGCTTATCTTACCAACAGGGTATATCCTACGAGCAGTACTTC. This sequence encodes CASSLSYQQGISYEQYF. Filled out from reference TRBV13 and TRBJ2-7, the complete variable domain reads AAGVIQSPRHLIKEKRETATLKCYPIPRHDTVYWYQQGPGQDPQFLISFYEKMQSDKGSIPDRFSAQQFSDYHSELNMSSLELGDSALYFCASSLSYQQGISYEQYFGPGTRLTVT.

This chain uses TRBV12-3 or TRBV12-4 with TRBJ2-7; the D gene could be TRBD1 or TRBD2 (5 bases each). Trimming stripped 3 bases from V and 3 bases from J, with 9 bases between. The CDR3 has 13 amino acids. The CDR3 nucleotides are TGTGCCAGCAGTTTGCAGGGAGACTACGAGCAGTACTTC. This codes for CASSLQGDYEQYF.

With respect to this clonotype: A read error is possible here, since a much larger clone lies one base away. The chain recombines TRBV12-3 or TRBV12-4 with TRBJ1-4; D not certain. CDR3 length equals 14 residues. This CDR3 is CTSSLRQYNEKLFF. The CDR3 bases are TGTACCAGCAGTTTACGCCAATATAATGAAAAACTGTTTTTT.

This clonotype was counted ten times or more. This chain uses TRBV5-1 with TRBJ2-7, with 8 bases fitting TRBD2. V was pared by 4 bases and J by 0 bases, with 3 bases of the junction left unmatched. In germline, CDR1 is SGHRS, CDR2 YFSETQ. The CDR3 spans 14 residues. CDR3 amino acids: CASSPGTSSYEQYF. The CDR3 DNA sequence: TGCGCCAGCAGCCCCGGGACTAGCTCCTACGAGCAGTACTTC.

V gene TRBV5-1 combines with J gene TRBJ1-1; no clear D. From germline, CDR1 is SGHRS and CDR2 YFSETQ. The CDR3 consists of 13 residues. The V end was cut by 4 bases, the J end by 2 bases, with 9 bases between. This CDR3 reads CASSVNSNTEAFF. CDR3 DNA sequence: TGCGCCAGCAGCGTGAACAGTAACACTGAAGCTTTCTTT.

The chain is built from TRBV3-1 and TRBJ2-2; D is perhaps TRBD2 (5 bases). Trimming cost V 1 base and J 7 bases, with 7 bases left between them. The CDR3 covers 13 residues. In germline, CDR1 is LGHDT, CDR2 YNNKEL (reference sequence). CDR3 in amino acids: CASSQAGIGELFF. DNA of the CDR3: TGTGCCAGCAGCCAAGCGGGGATCGGGGAGCTGTTTTTT.

As for this clonotype: A clone one base away is much larger, so this may be a read error. The CDR3 DNA follows: TGTGCCTGGAGCGATTTGACTGGGACTAGCGGGCACTACAATGGGCAGTTCTTC. The encoded protein is CAWSDLTGTSGHYNGQFF. The rearrangement joins TRBV30 to TRBJ2-1; 12 bases agree with TRBD2. CDR3 length: 18 amino acids. The germline V gene has CDR1 GTSNPN and CDR2 SVGIG (reference sequence).

As to this clonotype: Germline is not matched at one junction end, which may reflect a read error. This sequence joins TRBV7-2 and TRBJ2-4; the match to TRBD1 covers 8 bases. The V gene's germline CDR1 is SGHTA and CDR2 FQGNSA. The CDR3 spans 14 residues. The CDR3 nucleotides are TGTGCCAGCAGCATCGGACAGGGTAAAAACATCCAGTACTTC. This translates into CASSIGQGKNIQYF.

This clonotype occurred a few times. The rearrangement joins TRBV25-1 to TRBJ2-5; weak D call: TRBD2 (5 bases). The V gene's germline CDR1 is MGHDK and CDR2 SYGVNS. The V end lost 10 bases, the J end lost 4 bases, and 22 bases lay between the germline ends. The CDR3 contains 15 residues. DNA of the CDR3: TGTGCCATCTCAAGTGGAGGTTGGGTCGGAGAGACCCAGTACTTC. This gives the protein CAISSGGWVGETQYF.

In regard to this clonotype: With a much larger clone just one base away, this may be a read error. The chain employs TRBV20-1 and TRBJ1-6, with D perhaps TRBD1 (5 bases). The CDR3 length is 17 residues. The germline CDR1 and CDR2 sequences are DFQATT and SNEGSKA (reference sequence). The ends were cut back, 0 bases at V and 7 bases at J, with 19 bases in the middle. In DNA, the CDR3 is TGCAGTGCTAGAGATAAGGAGGGGCGATTGGCCAATTCACCCCTCCACTTT. Protein sequence: CSARDKEGRLANSPLHF.

The chain carries TRBV3-1 and TRBJ2-1; no clear D gene. The CDR3 contains 15 residues. The germline V gene encodes CDR1 LGHDT and CDR2 YNNKEL (reference sequence). V shed 3 bases and J shed 7 bases, with 16 bases lying between them. In nucleotides, the CDR3 is TGTGCCAGCAGCCATACGCGAGTTGAGAGAAATGAGCAGTTCTTC. This translates into CASSHTRVERNEQFF.

This chain joins TRBV13 and TRBJ2-7; D possibly corresponds to TRBD2 (6 bases). The germline V gene has CDR1 PRHDT and CDR2 FYEKMQ (reference sequence). CDR3 length equals 16 residues. Trimming took off 0 bases at V and 12 bases at J, with 24 bases between the two ends. This CDR3 reads CASSLGLSFAPGEMYF. For the CDR3, the DNA is TGTGCCAGCAGCTTAGGCCTAAGTTTCGCTCCGGGGGAGATGTACTTC.

Notes on this clonotype: A read error is possible here, since a much larger clone lies one base away. This rearrangement joins TRBV7-9 to TRBJ2-1, with 13 bases lining up with TRBD2. With V trimmed by 3 bases and J by 5 bases, 10 bases remained unmatched. Germline CDR1 reads SEHNR; CDR2 reads FQNEAQ (reference sequence). The CDR3 loop spans 18 amino acids. The CDR3 spells CASSFTSGRVIFNNEQFF. The CDR3 DNA follows: TGTGCCAGCAGCTTTACTAGCGGGAGGGTCATCTTTAACAATGAGCAGTTCTTC.

The chain links TRBV7-9 to TRBJ2-7; 14 bases align to TRBD2. Germline V gene data show CDR1 as SEHNR and CDR2 as FQNEAQ (reference sequence). This CDR3 is 16 amino acids long. The V gene end was trimmed by 4 bases and the J gene end by 4 bases; junction bases not matched to a gene: 6. In DNA, the CDR3 is TGTGCCAGCAGCTACACCGGGACTAGCGGGAGTTACGAGCAGTACTTC. This codes for CASSYTGTSGSYEQYF.

There are many counts of this clonotype. The chain uses TRBV20-1 and TRBJ2-3, with 12 bases fitting TRBD2. With 5 bases clipped from V and 3 bases from J, the junction kept 0 bases outside the gene matches. The CDR3 consists of 13 residues. CDR1 is DFQATT, CDR2 SNEGSKA, per germline (reference sequence). This chain's CDR3 is CSALAGGTDTQYF. The CDR3 coding sequence is TGCAGTGCTCTAGCGGGAGGGACAGATACGCAGTATTTT.

This chain links TRBV5-1 with TRBJ1-1; TRBD1 might be the D (6 bases). CDR3 length: 16 residues. V was pared by 0 bases and J by 1 base, with 13 bases between. In germline, CDR1 is SGHRS, CDR2 YFSETQ. CDR3 sequence: CASSLAPGHPNTEAFF. The DNA for the CDR3 is TGCGCCAGCAGCTTGGCTCCGGGACACCCGAACACTGAAGCTTTCTTT. Drawing the rest from reference TRBV5-1 and TRBJ1-1, the complete variable domain is KAGVTQTPRYLIKTRGQQVTLSCSPISGHRSVSWYQQTPGQGLQFLFEYFSETQRNKGNFPGRFSGRQFSNSRSEMNVSTLELGDSALYLCASSLAPGHPNTEAFFGQGTRLTVV.

The chain recombines TRBV29-1 with TRBJ2-3; the match to TRBD2 covers 8 bases. CDR1 SQVTM and CDR2 ANQGSEA come from the germline V gene. With 8 bases clipped from V and 0 bases from J, the junction kept 4 bases outside the gene matches. CDR3 length: 13 amino acids. The CDR3 region is CSIVAGSTDTQYF. CDR3 DNA: TGCAGCATTGTAGCGGGAAGCACAGATACGCAGTATTTT.

This chain joins TRBV5-1 and TRBJ2-7, with 7 bases aligning to TRBD1. This CDR3 has 15 residues. Germline CDR1 is SGHRS and CDR2 is YFSETQ. V gave up 0 bases and J gave up 6 bases; unmatched junction bases: 9. CDR3 in amino acids: CASSLGDRESCEQYF. CDR3 in DNA: TGCGCCAGCAGCTTGGGCGACAGGGAGAGTTGCGAGCAGTACTTC.

Ten or more counts support this clonotype. The gene calls are TRBV28 and TRBJ2-1; 8 bases line up with TRBD2. In germline, CDR1 is MDHEN, CDR2 SYDVKM. This CDR3 has 20 amino acids. V lost 2 bases and J lost 0; bases outside the gene matches: 15. The CDR3 region has the DNA TGTGCCAGCAGTTTAGCCCCGCGGGGCGGGAGGTCAAGCTCCTACAATGAGCAGTTCTTC. Translated: CASSLAPRGGRSSSYNEQFF.

This clonotype was counted at least ten times. This chain links TRBV13 with TRBJ2-7, with 7 positions matching TRBD1. CDR1 PRHDT and CDR2 FYEKMQ come from the germline V gene (reference sequence). Losses at the gene ends were 5 bases for V and 1 base for J; bases not matched to a gene: 5. The CDR3 contains 14 residues. The CDR3 nucleotides are TGTGCCAGCAGCACTCGACAGGGATCCTACGAGCAGTACTTC. Its translation: CASSTRQGSYEQYF. The full variable domain, with the rest looked up from reference TRBV13 and TRBJ2-7, is AAGVIQSPRHLIKEKRETATLKCYPIPRHDTVYWYQQGPGQDPQFLISFYEKMQSDKGSIPDRFSAQQFSDYHSELNMSSLELGDSALYFCASSTRQGSYEQYFGPGTRLTVT.